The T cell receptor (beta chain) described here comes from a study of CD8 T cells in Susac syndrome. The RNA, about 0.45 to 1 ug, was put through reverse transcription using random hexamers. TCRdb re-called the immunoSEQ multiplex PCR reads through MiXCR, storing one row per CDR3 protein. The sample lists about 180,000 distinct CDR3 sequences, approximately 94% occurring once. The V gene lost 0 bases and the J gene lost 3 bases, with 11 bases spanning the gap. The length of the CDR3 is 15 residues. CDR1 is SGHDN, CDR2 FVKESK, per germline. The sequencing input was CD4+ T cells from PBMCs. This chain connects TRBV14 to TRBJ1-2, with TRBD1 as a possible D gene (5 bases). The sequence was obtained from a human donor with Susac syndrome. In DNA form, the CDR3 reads TGTGCCAGCAGCCAAGATGACAGAAGGGACTATGGCTACACCTTC. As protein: CASSQDDRRDYGYTF.